These 6 T cell receptor beta chains originate from one sample sequenced in a study of PD-1 blockade in classical Hodgkin lymphoma. TCRdb's copy holds only in-frame clones and misses some; the assay was immunoSEQ multiplex PCR. The sample consists of tens of thousands of clones, roughly nine tenths of them appearing once. Time point: cycle 4 day 1 (C4D1), after more than five weeks of nivolumab. Patients all relapsed after autologous stem cell transplantation, and there was variation in brentuximab vedotin exposure. This sample comprised peripheral blood mononuclear cells (PBMCs), obtained before the fourth cycle of nivolumab. These receptors were collected from a human donor with classical Hodgkin lymphoma.

This clone appeared once. The chain recombines TRBV5-8 with TRBJ1-2, with D unclear. Trimming cost V 8 bases and J 8 bases, with 22 bases left between them. Germline lookup yields CDR1 SGHTS and CDR2 YDEGEE. The CDR3 totals 14 residues. The CDR3 protein is CASLLGGREGGYTF. The CDR3, as DNA: TGTGCCAGTTTGCTAGGCGGCCGGGAGGGAGGCTACACCTTC.

The chain has TRBV9 and TRBJ1-1; D perhaps matches TRBD1 (5 bases). The CDR3 is 16 amino acids. Germline V gene data show CDR1 as SGDLS and CDR2 as YYNGEE. The V and J ends lost 4 bases and 4 bases respectively, with 20 bases between them. The CDR3 is CASSPAAGGPGTEAFF. In DNA form, the CDR3 reads TGTGCCAGCAGCCCCGCGGCGGGGGGACCCGGCACTGAAGCTTTCTTT.

This chain joins TRBV9 and TRBJ1-3, with a tentative D call TRBD1 (5 bases). The germline V gene encodes CDR1 SGDLS and CDR2 YYNGEE. This CDR3 comprises 15 residues. Trimming pared 4 bases from V and 1 base from J, leaving 12 bases between. CDR3: CASSFSQGSGNTIYF. The CDR3 coding sequence is TGTGCCAGCAGCTTTTCCCAGGGATCTGGAAACACCATATATTTT.

The chain is built from TRBV5-1 and TRBJ1-1, with a weak D call TRBD1 (5 bases). V lost 1 base and J lost 3, with 10 bases in between. Germline V CDR1 and CDR2: SGHRS, YFSETQ. This CDR3 comprises 14 residues. CDR3 DNA sequence: TGCGCCAGCAGCTTGTTTGGGGACGACACTGAAGCTTTCTTT. This translates into CASSLFGDDTEAFF.

The V and J genes are TRBV7-9 and TRBJ1-1; D remains ambiguous. Trimming left V 1 base short and J 5 bases short, with 8 bases between. The CDR3 spans 13 residues. CDR1 and CDR2 from the germline V gene are SEHNR and FQNEAQ (reference sequence). The CDR3 coding sequence is TGTGCCAGCAGCTTAGGAGAGGGAACTGAAGCTTTCTTT. Translated: CASSLGEGTEAFF.

The count of this clone is one. This chain joins TRBV15 and TRBJ1-1, with D uncertain. The germline CDR1 and CDR2 sequences are LNHNV and YYDKDF (reference sequence). The ends were cut back, 0 bases at V and 9 bases at J, with 17 bases in the middle. The CDR3 contains 15 residues. For the CDR3, the DNA is TGTGCCACCAGCAGAGATCGTTCACAGCTCGAAAAAGCTTTCTTT. Its translation: CATSRDRSQLEKAFF.